Below, one TCR beta chain is given with its context. The data derive from a study of brain metastases from non-small cell lung cancer. Method: immunoSEQ multiplex PCR; TCRdb's copy keeps in-frame clones and lacks some. The sample consists of hundreds of clones, about 91% of them appearing once. The CDR3 has 15 residues. Looked up from germline, CDR1 is MNHNS and CDR2 is SASEGT. V lost 3 bases, J lost 7 bases, and 6 bases stayed unmatched. The chain uses TRBV6-1 and TRBJ1-6; 7 bases align to TRBD1. The sample consisted of tumor-adjacent normal tissue. The sequence was obtained from a donor at least 40 years old with non-small cell lung cancer. This chain's CDR3 is CASSDATGTNSPLHF. DNA of the CDR3: TGTGCCAGCAGTGATGCGACAGGGACCAATTCACCCCTCCACTTT.